Following are 5 T cell receptor beta chains from one sample sequenced in a study of blood T cell repertoires in COVID-19 (dated by TCRdb to between 2020 and 2021). Library preparation employed the immunoSEQ multiplex PCR assay. TCRdb mirrors the immuneACCESS table, restricted to in-frame sequences. Some clones are absent from its copies; in checked studies, under half trace to an unresolved V gene, and the reason for the others is unknown. This sample comprises about 170,000 clones, approximately 87% of them detected only once. The ten largest clonotypes hold approximately 4.7% of the sample. The sequenced sample consisted of PBMCs or T cells enriched from blood (not recorded which). The receptors come from a woman in her 50s who had recovered from COVID-19.

This clone has only one observation. The chain is built from TRBV7-3 and TRBJ2-3; 7 bases are shared with TRBD2. The length of the CDR3 is 14 residues. CDR1 and CDR2 from the germline V gene are SGHTA and FQGTGA. Trimming took 5 bases from V and 4 from J; bases not matched to a gene: 6. CDR3 protein: CASSRGRRSDTQYF. CDR3 bases: TGTGCCAGCAGCCGCGGGAGAAGGTCAGATACGCAGTATTTT.

The chain uses TRBV5-4 and TRBJ2-5; 14 bases are a match to TRBD2. V trimming: 0 bases; J trimming: 0 bases; junction bases outside the gene matches: 1. Germline V gene data show CDR1 as SGHNT and CDR2 as YYREEE (reference sequence). The CDR3 runs to 17 residues. CDR3 sequence: CASSLGLAGGDQETQYF. The CDR3 region has the DNA TGTGCCAGCAGCTTGGGACTAGCGGGGGGGGACCAAGAGACCCAGTACTTC.

J is TRBJ2-7 and V is TRBV11-2; TRBD2 agrees at 8 bases. Looked up from germline, CDR1 is SGHAT and CDR2 is FQNNGV. This CDR3 region has 13 residues. The ends lost 6 bases at V and 6 bases at J; junction bases unmatched: 7. Here the CDR3 reads CASRQSGGAEQYV. The CDR3 DNA reads as TGTGCCAGCAGGCAGTCGGGGGGGGCCGAGCAGTACGTC.

CDR3 loop: CASSQVSRGAFF. CDR3 nucleotide sequence: TGTGCCAGCAGCCAAGTCAGCCGCGGGGCTTTCTTT. The gene calls are TRBV3-1 (or the pseudogene TRBV3-2) and TRBJ1-1; no firm D call. Germline values: CDR1 LGHDT, CDR2 YNNKEL (reference sequence). CDR3 length: 12 amino acids. V was shortened by 1 base and J by 11 bases, with 11 bases between the two germline ends.

The genes are TRBV2 and TRBJ1-1; D is uncertain. V lost 6 bases, J lost 6 bases, and 17 bases lay in between. Per the germline V gene, CDR1 is SNHLY and CDR2 is FYNNEI. The CDR3 extends over 14 amino acids. The CDR3 nucleotides read TGTGCCAGCAGGTTCGAACAACAAGCGTCTGAAGCTTTCTTT. Residues: CASRFEQQASEAFF.